This T cell receptor beta chain came from a study of cytotoxic CD8 clonotypes in ibrutinib-treated CLL. Whole-study findings and limits: At baseline, clonality was higher than in age-matched healthy donors and correlated with CD8+ counts.

Sequencing was performed with immunoSEQ multiplex PCR; in TCRdb, only in-frame clones are kept and a portion is missing. There are 140,000 to 150,000 clones in the sample; about three quarters occur only once, and just over 5% lies in the top ten. Note on this clone: Its antigen remains unknown.

Germline V gives CDR1 LGHNA, CDR2 YNFKEQ. The CDR3 has 15 residues. The germline V and J ends were trimmed by 1 base and 2 bases, with 11 bases remaining between them. The chain links TRBV4-2 to TRBJ2-5; D is unclear. This specimen consisted of PBMCs, obtained after 24 months of ibrutinib treatment. The TCR comes from a human donor with chronic lymphocytic leukemia. The CDR3 is CASSQGIRRQETQYF. DNA for the CDR3: TGTGCCAGCAGCCAAGGAATACGCAGGCAAGAGACCCAGTACTTC.